These T cell receptor beta chains were read from a single sample in a study of CD4 and CD8 cells across lung adenocarcinoma regions. TCRdb redid the calling of the PCR reads with MiXCR, one entry per CDR3 protein. The data hold under 4,500 distinct CDR3 sequences, with about 61% observed a single time. What was sequenced was CD4+ T cells from the center of a lung tumor. All receptors derive from a male donor with lung adenocarcinoma. The CD4 and CD8 labels of this study may be unreliable. Both conserved end residues are part of each CDR3. A D gene is named only where the DNA matches it firmly. Rows give clone size only sometimes, using once, few, many, or a class for an expanded clone.

D gene: NA; clone size: NA; V gene: TRBV12-3/TRBV12-4; J gene: TRBJ1-2; CDR3 protein: CASSSSTGYGYTF; CDR3 DNA: TGTGCCAGCAGTTCAAGTACAGGATATGGCTACACCTTC
D gene: NA; clone size: few; V gene: TRBV6-1; J gene: TRBJ2-3; CDR3 protein: CASRINRDSTDTQYF; CDR3 DNA: TGTGCCAGCAGAATAAACAGGGACAGCACAGATACGCAGTATTTT
D gene: NA; clone size: few; V gene: TRBV6-1; J gene: TRBJ2-5; CDR3 protein: CASSASGYYQETQYF; CDR3 DNA: TGTGCCAGCAGTGCATCCGGATACTACCAAGAGACCCAGTACTTC
D gene: TRBD2; clone size: few; V gene: TRBV6-1; J gene: TRBJ2-1; CDR3 protein: CASSAILGGFGLAGATYNEQFF; CDR3 DNA: TGTGCCAGCAGTGCGATTTTAGGGGGTTTCGGACTAGCGGGGGCCACATACAATGAGCAGTTCTTC
D gene: NA; clone size: NA; V gene: TRBV11-3; J gene: TRBJ2-3; CDR3 protein: CACRFSGRGAEDMQYF; CDR3 DNA: TGTGCCTGCCGCTTCTCGGGGCGAGGGGCGGAAGATATGCAGTATTTT
D gene: NA; clone size: NA; V gene: TRBV6-7; J gene: TRBJ1-5; CDR3 protein: CASSQDGLGGRSHQPQHF; CDR3 DNA: TGTGCCAGCAGTCAGGATGGTCTCGGGGGGAGGTCTCATCAGCCCCAGCATTTT
D gene: TRBD1; clone size: NA; V gene: TRBV7-3; J gene: TRBJ2-1; CDR3 protein: CASSLTRTGGDEQFF; CDR3 DNA: TGTGCCAGCAGCTTAACCAGGACAGGGGGCGATGAGCAGTTCTTC
D gene: NA; clone size: NA; V gene: TRBV6-1; J gene: TRBJ2-1; CDR3 protein: CASSTTGYNEQFF; CDR3 DNA: TGTGCCAGCAGCACCACGGGCTACAATGAGCAGTTCTTC
D gene: TRBD2; clone size: NA; V gene: TRBV11-3; J gene: TRBJ2-1; CDR3 protein: CASSLAGLAGAEQFF; CDR3 DNA: TGTGCCAGCAGCTTAGCGGGACTAGCGGGAGCCGAGCAGTTCTTC
D gene: TRBD1; clone size: once; V gene: TRBV10-3; J gene: TRBJ2-7; CDR3 protein: CATGQGITSSYEQYF; CDR3 DNA: TGTGCCACGGGACAGGGAATTACTAGCTCCTACGAGCAGTACTTC
D gene: TRBD2; clone size: NA; V gene: TRBV7-2; J gene: TRBJ2-7; CDR3 protein: CASSSSSGSEQYF; CDR3 DNA: TGTGCCAGCAGCTCCTCTAGCGGGAGTGAGCAGTACTTC
D gene: NA; clone size: NA; V gene: TRBV6-1; J gene: TRBJ2-7; CDR3 protein: CASSRKWVAASSYEQYF; CDR3 DNA: TGTGCCAGCTCGAGAAAGTGGGTAGCGGCCTCCTCCTACGAGCAGTACTTC
D gene: NA; clone size: NA; V gene: TRBV11-3; J gene: TRBJ2-3; CDR3 protein: CASSLAAGTDTQYF; CDR3 DNA: TGTGCCAGCAGCTTAGCGGCAGGCACAGATACGCAGTATTTT
D gene: NA; clone size: NA; V gene: TRBV7-8; J gene: TRBJ2-7; CDR3 protein: CASSLGLDGEQYF; CDR3 DNA: TGTGCCAGCAGCTTAGGGTTGGACGGCGAGCAGTACTTC
D gene: NA; clone size: once; V gene: TRBV6-1; J gene: TRBJ2-3; CDR3 protein: CAGSGGQGQDTQYF; CDR3 DNA: TGTGCGGGCAGTGGGGGACAAGGCCAAGATACGCAGTATTTC
D gene: TRBD2; clone size: NA; V gene: TRBV12-3/TRBV12-4; J gene: TRBJ2-1; CDR3 protein: CASSLARRTSFNEQFF; CDR3 DNA: TGTGCCAGCAGTTTAGCCCGCCGGACTAGCTTCAATGAGCAGTTCTTC
D gene: TRBD2; clone size: few; V gene: TRBV6-1; J gene: TRBJ2-2; CDR3 protein: CASSPRQLAGGKSGELFF; CDR3 DNA: TGTGCCAGCAGTCCCCGCCAACTAGCGGGAGGAAAGAGCGGGGAGCTGTTTTTT
D gene: NA; clone size: few; V gene: TRBV7-2; J gene: TRBJ2-5; CDR3 protein: CASSLAGWETQYF; CDR3 DNA: TGTGCCAGCAGTCTGGCAGGGTGGGAGACCCAGTACTTC
D gene: NA; clone size: NA; V gene: TRBV11-2; J gene: TRBJ2-5; CDR3 protein: CASSFINDQYF; CDR3 DNA: TGTGCCAGCAGCTTTATTAACGACCAGTACTTC
D gene: NA; clone size: medium-sized; V gene: TRBV6-1; J gene: TRBJ2-3; CDR3 protein: CASSEWGSSSTDTQYF; CDR3 DNA: TGTGCCAGCAGTGAATGGGGGTCGTCTAGCACAGATACGCAGTATTTT
D gene: TRBD2; clone size: few; V gene: TRBV6-1; J gene: TRBJ2-1; CDR3 protein: CASRETSGRDEQFF; CDR3 DNA: TGTGCCAGCAGGGAGACTAGCGGGAGGGATGAGCAGTTCTTC
D gene: TRBD1; clone size: NA; V gene: TRBV10-2; J gene: TRBJ2-2; CDR3 protein: CASRQGARGTGELFF; CDR3 DNA: TGCGCCAGCAGGCAGGGGGCTCGAGGCACCGGGGAGCTGTTTTTT
D gene: NA; clone size: NA; V gene: TRBV10-3; J gene: TRBJ2-5; CDR3 protein: CAISEVGSETQYF; CDR3 DNA: TGTGCCATCAGTGAGGTAGGGTCGGAGACCCAGTACTTC
D gene: NA; clone size: once; V gene: TRBV6-5; J gene: TRBJ2-3; CDR3 protein: CASSYERDLSTDTQYF; CDR3 DNA: TGTGCCAGCAGTTATGAGAGGGACTTGAGCACAGATACGCAGTATTTT
D gene: TRBD2; clone size: few; V gene: TRBV7-2; J gene: TRBJ2-1; CDR3 protein: CASSLGDYRYNEQFF; CDR3 DNA: TGTGCCAGCAGCTTGGGGGACTATAGGTACAATGAGCAGTTCTTC
D gene: TRBD1; clone size: NA; V gene: TRBV6-1; J gene: TRBJ1-1; CDR3 protein: CASSDPGQSSGTEAFF; CDR3 DNA: TGTGCCAGCAGTGATCCGGGACAGTCCTCGGGCACTGAAGCTTTCTTT
D gene: TRBD2; clone size: NA; V gene: TRBV6-1; J gene: TRBJ2-7; CDR3 protein: CASREVAGGVNEQYF; CDR3 DNA: TGTGCCAGCAGGGAAGTAGCGGGAGGTGTAAACGAGCAGTACTTC
D gene: NA; clone size: few; V gene: TRBV3-1; J gene: TRBJ1-4; CDR3 protein: CASSHPGATNEKLFF; CDR3 DNA: TGTGCCAGCAGCCACCCCGGGGCAACTAATGAAAAACTGTTTTTT
D gene: NA; clone size: NA; V gene: TRBV6-5; J gene: TRBJ2-1; CDR3 protein: CASSYSGAAGYNEQFF; CDR3 DNA: TGTGCCAGCAGTTACTCGGGAGCGGCCGGGTACAATGAGCAGTTCTTC
D gene: NA; clone size: once; V gene: TRBV6-1; J gene: TRBJ1-1; CDR3 protein: CASSERSYTEAFF; CDR3 DNA: TGTGCCAGCAGTGAGCGGAGCTACACTGAAGCTTTCTTT
D gene: NA; clone size: NA; V gene: TRBV7-2; J gene: TRBJ1-4; CDR3 protein: CASSLAKQVRNEKLFF; CDR3 DNA: TGTGCCAGCAGCTTAGCGAAGCAGGTCAGAAATGAAAAACTGTTTTTT
D gene: TRBD2; clone size: NA; V gene: TRBV27; J gene: TRBJ2-1; CDR3 protein: CASSLSVPGLGYNEQFF; CDR3 DNA: TGTGCCAGCAGTTTATCGGTCCCGGGACTAGGTTACAATGAGCAGTTCTTC
D gene: TRBD1; clone size: few; V gene: TRBV6-5; J gene: TRBJ1-1; CDR3 protein: CASSYTITGGAEAFF; CDR3 DNA: TGTGCCAGCAGTTACACCATTACAGGGGGCGCTGAAGCTTTCTTT
D gene: TRBD2; clone size: NA; V gene: TRBV11-3; J gene: TRBJ2-1; CDR3 protein: CASSTGTSGVDNEQFF; CDR3 DNA: TGTGCCAGCAGCACCGGGACTAGCGGGGTGGACAATGAGCAGTTCTTC
D gene: TRBD2; clone size: NA; V gene: TRBV27; J gene: TRBJ2-3; CDR3 protein: CASSGGSDTDTQYF; CDR3 DNA: TGTGCGAGCAGCGGGGGGTCTGACACAGATACGCAGTACTTT
D gene: NA; clone size: few; V gene: TRBV6-1; J gene: TRBJ2-3; CDR3 protein: CASSRKRRDTQYF; CDR3 DNA: TGTGCCAGCAGTCGCAAAAGACGGGATACGCAGTATTTT
D gene: NA; clone size: NA; V gene: TRBV6-1; J gene: TRBJ1-2; CDR3 protein: CASYDSGWTNYGYTF; CDR3 DNA: TGTGCCAGTTACGACTCCGGGTGGACTAACTATGGCTACACCTTC